This T cell receptor beta chain was profiled in a study of T cells after yellow fever vaccination. About the research overall: Preparation used SMART-Seq v4 Ultra Low Input for the low-cell-number fractions. Study-wide findings and caveats: Clonotypes shared by both compartments, CD4 and CD8, made up a small share. Re-detected after boosting: most primary clones, 96% of CD4 and over 80% of CD8.

The TCR cDNA carried a universal primer site and UMIs from 5'RACE template switching. MiXCR, applied by TCRdb to the 5' RACE reads, yields one record per CDR3 protein. The sample lists approximately 330,000 distinct CDR3 sequences; approximately 4% were seen once. The CDR3 sequence is 14 residues long. The V and J ends lost 5 bases and 4 bases, in that order; junction bases with no gene match: 8. The germline V gene encodes CDR1 SGHTA and CDR2 FQGNSA. This clonotype was recorded many times. The antigen remains unidentified. The sample in question was PBMCs, obtained 5 days after the yellow fever booster vaccination. The receptor was isolated from a man between 18 and 29 years old who received the YFV17D yellow fever vaccine. The gene calls are TRBV7-2 and TRBJ2-7; 7 nucleotides match TRBD1. The CDR3 DNA reads TGTGCCAGCAGCCCCCGGACAGGTCGTTACGAGCAGTACTTC. Translating it yields CASSPRTGRYEQYF.